This T cell receptor (beta chain) was recovered during a study of response to subunit inactivated influenza vaccine. Study-level points and caveats: The authors suggested that few new T cells are recruited per seasonal influenza vaccination.

One entry per CDR3 protein, called by TCRdb with MiXCR from the RT-PCR reads. The repertoire holds a few hundred thousand distinct CDR3 sequences, with approximately 14% as singletons. This clonotype was detected a few times. Its cognate antigen is unknown. Sequencing used PBMCs from blood, obtained less than 13 days after vaccination. The TCR originated in a man aged 45-65 years who received an inactivated influenza vaccine.

CDR3 DNA sequence: TGTGCCAGCAGACCGGGACCCGCTATGTCCACCATATATTTT. Amino acids: CASRPGPAMSTIYF. The rearrangement links TRBV27 to TRBJ1-3, with a weak D call TRBD1 (5 bases). V dropped 6 bases and J dropped 9 bases, with 18 bases sitting between them. Germline CDR1 and CDR2: MNHEY and SMNVEV (reference sequence). This CDR3 is built from 14 residues.